The sequence of this T cell receptor beta chain was determined in a study of shared T cell receptors in the human thymus. Some clones are missing from TCRdb's copy, which holds only in-frame ones; the method was immunoSEQ multiplex PCR. Of approximately 490,000 clones in the sample, approximately 80% were seen once. With 6 bases removed from V and 9 bases from J, the gap between germline ends came to 21 bases. The CDR3 totals 15 residues. In germline, CDR1 is MNHNY, CDR2 SVGAGI (reference sequence). This same sample was also taken into another study, of human thymus T cells. That work states: The thymus was resected at corrective cardiac surgery. Gene usage for V and J segments appeared biased in thymic and blood repertoires.

The specimen was thymocytes. The receptor was derived from a boy less than two years old with a congenital heart defect. The chain uses TRBV6-6 and TRBJ2-1, with D possibly being TRBD1 (6 bases). CDR3 nucleotide sequence: TGTGCCAGCAGCATAACTCGGGACAAAGAATTTGAGCAGTTCTTC. The encoded protein is CASSITRDKEFEQFF.